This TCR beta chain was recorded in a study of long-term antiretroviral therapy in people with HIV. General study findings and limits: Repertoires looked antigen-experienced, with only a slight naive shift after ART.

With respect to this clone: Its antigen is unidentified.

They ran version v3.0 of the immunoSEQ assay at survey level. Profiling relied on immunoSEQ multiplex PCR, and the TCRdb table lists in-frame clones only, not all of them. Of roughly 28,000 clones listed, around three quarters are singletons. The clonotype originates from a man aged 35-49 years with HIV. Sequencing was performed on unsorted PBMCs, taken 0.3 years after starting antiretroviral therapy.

CDR3 in amino acids: CASSPGAGNTIYF. CDR3 nucleotide sequence: TGTGCCAGCAGCCCGGGGGCCGGAAACACCATATATTTT. The rearrangement uses TRBV11-3 and TRBJ1-3; D may be TRBD1 (6 bases). Between the trimmed V and J ends, which lost 5 bases and 4 bases, there was a span of 9 bases. The CDR3 covers 13 residues. Germline-derived CDR1 and CDR2 are SGHNT and YENEEA.